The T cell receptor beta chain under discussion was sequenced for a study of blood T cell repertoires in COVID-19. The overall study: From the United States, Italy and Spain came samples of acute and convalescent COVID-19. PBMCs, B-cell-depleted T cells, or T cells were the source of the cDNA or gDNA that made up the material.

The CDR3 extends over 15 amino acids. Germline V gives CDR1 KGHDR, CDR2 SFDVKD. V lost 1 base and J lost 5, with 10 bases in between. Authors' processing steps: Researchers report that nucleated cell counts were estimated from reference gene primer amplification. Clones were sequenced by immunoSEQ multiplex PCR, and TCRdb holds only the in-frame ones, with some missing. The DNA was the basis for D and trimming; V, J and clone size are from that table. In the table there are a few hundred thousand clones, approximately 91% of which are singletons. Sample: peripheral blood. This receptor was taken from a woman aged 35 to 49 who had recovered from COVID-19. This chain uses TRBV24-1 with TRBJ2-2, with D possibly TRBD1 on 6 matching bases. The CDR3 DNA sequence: TGTGCCACCAGTGATTTCGGCAGGGGAACCGGGGAGCTGTTTTTT. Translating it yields CATSDFGRGTGELFF.